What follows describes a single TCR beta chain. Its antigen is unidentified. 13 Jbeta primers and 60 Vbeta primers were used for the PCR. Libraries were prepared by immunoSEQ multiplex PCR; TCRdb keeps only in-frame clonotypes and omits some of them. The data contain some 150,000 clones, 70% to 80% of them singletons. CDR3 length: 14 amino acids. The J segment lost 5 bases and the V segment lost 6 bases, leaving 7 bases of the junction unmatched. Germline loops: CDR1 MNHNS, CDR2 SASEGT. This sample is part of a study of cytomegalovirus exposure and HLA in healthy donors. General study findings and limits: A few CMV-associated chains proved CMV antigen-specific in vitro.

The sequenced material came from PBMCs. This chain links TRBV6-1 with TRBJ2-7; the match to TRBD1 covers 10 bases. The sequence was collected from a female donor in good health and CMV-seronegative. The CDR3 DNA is TGTGCCAGCAGGCACGGGACAGGGGTCCACGAGCAGTACTTC. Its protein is CASRHGTGVHEQYF.